Below, one TCR beta chain is given with its context. The source of the sample is a study of blood T cell repertoires in COVID-19. Study summary: Some COVID-19 samples were acute and others convalescent; all came from the United States, Italy and Spain. PBMCs, B-cell-depleted T cells, or T cells provided the cDNA or gDNA that made up the material.

In the original processing: Quantification of nucleated cells was approximated via reference gene primer amplification. The repertoire was sequenced with immunoSEQ multiplex PCR; TCRdb's copy has only in-frame clones and lacks some. The DNA gave D and trimming, while V, J and clone size come from that table. Of roughly 120,000 clones listed, around 88% are singletons. The junction had 0 bases not matched to a gene; V was cut back by 1 base and J by 2 bases. The CDR3 runs 14 residues. Germline CDR1 is SGHTA and CDR2 is FQGNSA. This clonotype was obtained from a woman aged 50 to 60 with active or convalescent COVID-19. Source material: peripheral blood. The chain uses TRBV7-2 and TRBJ2-7; TRBD2 aligns across 9 bases. DNA of the CDR3: TGTGCCAGCAGCTTAGGCGGGAGGGCCTACGAGCAGTACTTC. Residues: CASSLGGRAYEQYF.